What follows are 5 T cell receptor beta chains derived from one specimen sequenced in a study of OX40 agonist ivuxolimab in advanced cancers. TCRdb's table, derived via immunoSEQ multiplex PCR, lists solely in-frame clones and lacks some. Of around 63,000 clones in the sample, 85% to 90% were seen once. The specimen was CD4+ or CD8+ T cells sorted from blood, collected in a trial of the OX40 agonist ivuxolimab. These receptors all come from an adult with an advanced solid tumor such as melanoma, head and neck, liver or kidney cancer.

The chain combines TRBV29-1 with TRBJ1-5; TRBD1 aligns across 8 bases. Unmatched junction bases numbered 7, after V lost 4 bases and J lost 2 bases. The germline V gene has CDR1 SQVTM and CDR2 ANQGSEA. The CDR3 is 15 amino acids. CDR3: CSVVTGESGNQPQHF. CDR3 coding DNA: TGCAGCGTTGTGACAGGGGAGTCGGGCAATCAGCCCCAGCATTTT.

This clone has just one count. In nucleotides, the CDR3 is TGTGCCATCGGACAGGGGGCTAATTCACCCCTCCACTTT. It encodes CAIGQGANSPLHF. The rearrangement uses TRBV27 and TRBJ1-6, with TRBD1 matching 11 bases. The CDR3 contains 13 residues. V shed 10 bases and J 6 bases; nucleotides not matched to a gene: 2. From germline, CDR1 is MNHEY and CDR2 SMNVEV (reference sequence).

The chain recombines TRBV9 with TRBJ2-1; TRBD1 agrees at 7 bases. Looked up from germline, CDR1 is SGDLS and CDR2 is YYNGEE. The CDR3 length is 14 residues. V lost 5 bases, J lost 4 bases, and 6 bases stayed unmatched. CDR3 nucleotides: TGTGCCAGCAGTCGGACAGGTGGTTACAATGAGCAGTTCTTC. This translates into CASSRTGGYNEQFF.

The chain recombines TRBV12-5 with TRBJ2-1; 7 nucleotides agree with TRBD1. Germline CDR1 LGHNT, CDR2 FRNRAP. The V gene end was trimmed by 5 bases and the J gene end by 1 base; junction bases not matched to a gene: 2. The CDR3 runs 14 residues. The CDR3 nucleotides read TGTGCTAGTGGTCTGGGACAGTCCTACAATGAGCAGTTCTTC. Translation gives CASGLGQSYNEQFF.

The V and J genes are TRBV14 and TRBJ2-3; D is possibly TRBD1 (5 bases). Trimming left V 0 bases short and J 13 bases short, with 11 bases between. There are 12 residues in the CDR3. CDR1 is SGHDN and CDR2 is FVKESK in the germline V gene. CDR3 DNA sequence: TGTGCCAGCAGCCAAGATTCCCAGGGAAAGTATTTT. Translating it yields CASSQDSQGKYF. Full variable domain (outside the CDR3, taken from reference TRBV14 and TRBJ2-3): EAGVTQFPSHSVIEKGQTVTLRCDPISGHDNLYWYRRVMGKEIKFLLHFVKESKQDESGMPNNRFLAERTGGTYSTLKVQPAELEDSGVYFCASSQDSQGKYFGPGTRLTVL.